These 27 T cell receptor beta chains share one sample of origin, sequenced in a study of blood T cell repertoires in COVID-19. TCRdb's table, derived via immunoSEQ multiplex PCR, lists solely in-frame clones and lacks some. The data hold some 140,000 clones, with roughly 76% observed a single time. The sequencing input was peripheral blood. These receptors all stem from a man older than 75 with acute or convalescent COVID-19.

The chain has TRBV30 and TRBJ2-7, with D maybe TRBD2 (5 bases). This CDR3 has 14 amino acids. Trimming removed 2 bases from V and 0 bases from J, with 11 bases in between. Germline values: CDR1 GTSNPN, CDR2 SVGIG (reference sequence). This CDR3 is CAWSLGLFSYEQYF. CDR3 DNA sequence: TGTGCCTGGAGTCTCGGACTGTTCTCCTACGAGCAGTACTTC.

This chain connects TRBV3-1 (or the pseudogene TRBV3-2) to TRBJ2-7; possibly TRBD2 for D (6 bases). This CDR3 region has 12 residues. Looked up from germline, CDR1 is LGHDT and CDR2 is YNNKEL (reference sequence). V was cut by 4 bases and J by 3 bases, with 7 bases left in between. CDR3 coding DNA: TGTGCCAGCAGCCTGGGGGGCTACGAGCAGTACTTC. Translated, it gives CASSLGGYEQYF.

The J gene is TRBJ2-1, the V gene TRBV29-1; perhaps TRBD2 as D (7 bases). Germline lookup yields CDR1 SQVTM and CDR2 ANQGSEA. Between the trimmed V and J ends, which lost 4 bases and 3 bases, there was a span of 13 bases. The CDR3 covers 14 residues. CDR3 nucleotide sequence: TGCAGCGTTGCGGGCGGGGGCCGCTACAATGAGCAGTTCTTC. Its protein product is CSVAGGGRYNEQFF.

The table lists this clone with a count of one. This chain uses TRBV5-4 with TRBJ2-1, with TRBD2 matching over 7 bases. V gave up 4 bases and J gave up 8 bases; unmatched junction bases: 12. The CDR3 contains 15 residues. The germline V gene has CDR1 SGHNT and CDR2 YYREEE (reference sequence). Written as DNA, the CDR3 is TGTGCCAGCAGCACCCGGACTAGGGGCTTCGATGAGCAGTTCTTC. Residues: CASSTRTRGFDEQFF.

This clone occurred a few times. V and J are TRBV6-1 and TRBJ1-1; weak D call: TRBD1 (6 bases). Trimming removed 4 bases from V and 3 bases from J, with 21 bases in between. CDR1 MNHNS and CDR2 SASEGT come from the germline V gene. CDR3 length: 17 amino acids. CDR3 loop: CASSASPGQIVYTEAFF. The CDR3 bases are TGTGCCAGCAGTGCTTCACCCGGACAGATAGTCTACACTGAAGCTTTCTTT.

This chain joins TRBV12-3 or TRBV12-4 and TRBJ2-5; D remains unclear. The germline V and J ends were trimmed by 5 bases and 2 bases, with 9 bases remaining between them. This CDR3 has 13 amino acids. DNA of the CDR3: TGTGCCAGCAGTATCCGAGCTCAAGAGACCCAGTACTTC. Translated, it gives CASSIRAQETQYF.

This chain joins TRBV6-5 and TRBJ2-5; D might be TRBD1 (5 bases). The germline CDR1 and CDR2 sequences are MNHEY and SVGAGI. The CDR3 length is 11 residues. V was shortened by 7 bases and J by 3 bases, with 6 bases between the two germline ends. CDR3: CASTGKETQYF. In DNA, the CDR3 is TGTGCCAGCACAGGGAAAGAGACCCAGTACTTC.

The gene calls are TRBV7-9 and TRBJ2-5; maybe TRBD1 (6 bases). From germline, CDR1 is SEHNR and CDR2 FQNEAQ (reference sequence). The V gene lost 4 bases and the J gene lost 5 bases, with 11 bases spanning the gap. The CDR3 runs 13 residues. CDR3 nucleotides: TGTGCCAGCAGCTGGACAGAACACGAGACCCAGTACTTC. It codes for CASSWTEHETQYF.

V usage is TRBV19 and J usage is TRBJ1-5; 11 bases align to TRBD1. Unmatched junction bases numbered 4, after V lost 3 bases and J lost 6 bases. The length of the CDR3 is 15 residues. Germline V gene data show CDR1 as LNHDA and CDR2 as SQIVND (reference sequence). CDR3 DNA sequence: TGTGCCAGTAGTATCGGGACAGGGGGTTTTCAGCCCCAGCATTTT. Translation: CASSIGTGGFQPQHF. The full variable domain, with the rest looked up from reference TRBV19 and TRBJ1-5, is DGGITQSPKYLFRKEGQNVTLSCEQNLNHDAMYWYRQDPGQGLRLIYYSQIVNDFQKGDIAEGYSVSREKKESFPLTVTSAQKNPTAFYLCASSIGTGGFQPQHFGDGTRLSIL.

The V call is TRBV24-1, the J call TRBJ2-1; TRBD2 matches at 9 bases. Germline V gene sequence: CDR1 KGHDR, CDR2 SFDVKD. CDR3 length: 16 amino acids. Trimming cost V 4 bases and J 7 bases; bases outside gene matches: 10. The CDR3 loop is CATSEPLAGTLNEQFF. CDR3 in DNA: TGTGCCACCAGTGAACCTCTAGCGGGGACCCTGAATGAGCAGTTCTTC.

The chain carries TRBV28 and TRBJ1-6; 7 nucleotides align to TRBD1. The V and J ends lost 2 bases and 8 bases, in that order; junction bases with no gene match: 12. The CDR3 has 17 residues. Germline V gene lookup returns CDR1 MDHEN and CDR2 SYDVKM. The CDR3 bases are TGTGCCAGCAGTTTAGGTCGGGACAGAGTTTGGGATTCACCCCTCCACTTT. This gives the protein CASSLGRDRVWDSPLHF. The full variable domain, in which reference TRBV28 and TRBJ1-6 provide the parts outside the CDR3, is DVKVTQSSRYLVKRTGEKVFLECVQDMDHENMFWYRQDPGLGLRLIYFSYDVKMKEKGDIPEGYSVSREKKERFSLILESASTNQTSMYLCASSLGRDRVWDSPLHFGNGTRLTVT.

This chain links TRBV10-3 with TRBJ2-1; D may be TRBD1 (5 bases). The germline V gene has CDR1 ENHRY and CDR2 SYGVKD. The CDR3 is made up of 17 amino acids. The V end was cut by 0 bases, the J end by 2 bases, with 14 bases between. CDR3 amino acids: CAISESQNRKAYNEQFF. Written as DNA, the CDR3 is TGTGCCATCAGTGAGTCTCAAAACAGGAAGGCCTACAATGAGCAGTTCTTC.

This sequence joins TRBV6-5 and TRBJ1-1; D uncertain. V lost 0 bases and J lost 3, with 11 bases in between. CDR1 is MNHEY, CDR2 SVGAGI, per germline. The CDR3 consists of 15 residues. CDR3 in DNA: TGTGCCAGCAGTTACTCGAAAAACCAGGACACTGAAGCTTTCTTT. Its protein product is CASSYSKNQDTEAFF.

The genes are TRBV9 and TRBJ2-1; D is uncertain. CDR3 size: 14 residues. Germline V CDR1 and CDR2: SGDLS, YYNGEE. V lost 0 bases and J lost 7, with 11 bases in between. DNA of the CDR3: TGTGCCAGCAGCGTAGATGCGCCGTGGAATGAGCAGTTCTTC. This codes for CASSVDAPWNEQFF.

The V gene is TRBV9, the J gene TRBJ1-2, with 11 bases lining up with TRBD1. The CDR3 totals 16 residues. After removal of 4 bases from V and 8 bases from J, the junction contained 13 bases not matched to a gene. Germline loops: CDR1 SGDLS, CDR2 YYNGEE. As DNA, the CDR3 is TGTGCCAGCAGCCCCTTCCCGGGACAGGGGGTTAAGGGCTACACCTTC. Amino acids: CASSPFPGQGVKGYTF.

The V gene is TRBV5-1, the J gene TRBJ2-5, with TRBD1 matching over 9 bases. Germline V lookup: CDR1 SGHRS, CDR2 YFSETQ. V was clipped by 3 bases and J by 5 bases; unmatched bases: 8. CDR3 length: 15 amino acids. CDR3 DNA sequence: TGCGCCAGCAGCTACTCCGGGACAGGGTCGGAGACCCAGTACTTC. The encoded protein is CASSYSGTGSETQYF. Using reference TRBV5-1 and TRBJ2-5 for the parts outside the CDR3, the full variable domain is KAGVTQTPRYLIKTRGQQVTLSCSPISGHRSVSWYQQTPGQGLQFLFEYFSETQRNKGNFPGRFSGRQFSNSRSEMNVSTLELGDSALYLCASSYSGTGSETQYFGPGTRLLVL.

The chain uses TRBV29-1 and TRBJ1-5; D is perhaps TRBD1 (6 bases). In germline, CDR1 is SQVTM, CDR2 ANQGSEA. V was clipped by 6 bases and J by 1 base, with 13 bases between them. The CDR3 runs 14 residues. The CDR3 loop is CSVRSGASNQPQHF. The CDR3 DNA is TGCAGCGTGAGATCAGGGGCGAGCAATCAGCCCCAGCATTTT.

The rearrangement links TRBV29-1 to TRBJ1-1; the match to TRBD1 covers 7 bases. Germline-derived CDR1 and CDR2 are SQVTM and ANQGSEA. The CDR3 extends over 13 amino acids. The trim removed 7 bases at V and 1 base at J, leaving 6 bases unmatched. CDR3 nucleotide sequence: TGCAGCGCTCTGGGACAGAGGAACACTGAAGCTTTCTTT. Its translation is CSALGQRNTEAFF.

The chain uses TRBV27 and TRBJ2-7, with 7 bases lining up with TRBD1. Germline CDR1 reads MNHEY; CDR2 reads SMNVEV (reference sequence). V gave up 3 bases and J gave up 4 bases; unmatched junction bases: 6. The CDR3 extends over 14 amino acids. CDR3 loop: CASSFLGTEYEQYF. DNA for the CDR3: TGTGCCAGCAGTTTTCTGGGGACAGAATACGAGCAGTACTTC.

This chain connects TRBV27 to TRBJ2-7; no firm D call. This CDR3 region has 13 residues. The V end was cut by 6 bases, the J end by 0 bases, with 9 bases between. Looked up from germline, CDR1 is MNHEY and CDR2 is SMNVEV (reference sequence). CDR3 residues: CASRNRSSYEQYF. CDR3 nucleotide sequence: TGTGCCAGCAGGAACAGAAGCTCCTACGAGCAGTACTTC.

V gene TRBV25-1 combines with J gene TRBJ2-1, with 12 bases identical to TRBD2. The V segment lost 8 bases and the J segment 4 bases; nucleotides outside the gene matches: 6. CDR3 size: 15 residues. Germline V lookup: CDR1 MGHDK, CDR2 SYGVNS. The CDR3 bases are TGTGCCAGCGGGGGCACTAGCGGGGGGTACAATGAGCAGTTCTTC. It is translated as CASGGTSGGYNEQFF.

This sequence joins TRBV6-1 and TRBJ1-6; D is possibly TRBD1 (6 bases). This CDR3 comprises 18 residues. Germline CDR1 MNHNS, CDR2 SASEGT. Trimming left V 2 bases short and J 0 bases short, with 14 bases between. This CDR3 is CASSERPQGSSYNSPLHF. DNA for the CDR3: TGTGCCAGCAGTGAAAGACCCCAGGGGAGCTCCTATAATTCACCCCTCCACTTT.

This clone appeared once. The V gene is TRBV9, the J gene TRBJ2-2; TRBD1 matches at 9 bases. Trimming at V came to 4 bases and at J to 3 bases, leaving 10 bases not matched to a gene. CDR3 size: 17 residues. Per germline, CDR1 SGDLS and CDR2 YYNGEE. CDR3 nucleotides: TGTGCCAGCAGCCTACGACAGGGGGAGGAGGACACCGGGGAGCTGTTTTTT. Encoded protein: CASSLRQGEEDTGELFF.

The rearrangement uses TRBV25-1 and TRBJ2-7; D may be TRBD2 (5 bases). The CDR3 runs to 13 residues. Germline-derived CDR1 and CDR2 are MGHDK and SYGVNS. The V end lost 3 bases, the J end lost 2 bases, and 8 bases lay between the germline ends. The CDR3 coding sequence is TGTGCCAGCAGTGAGTTACTAGCCTACGAGCAGTACTTC. Translated, it gives CASSELLAYEQYF.

This clone appeared once. This rearrangement joins TRBV18 to TRBJ2-3; 7 nucleotides line up with TRBD2. Germline V gives CDR1 KGHSH, CDR2 LQKENI. V lost 3 bases and J lost 2; bases outside the gene matches: 5. This CDR3 is built from 15 residues. CDR3 sequence reads: CASSPFGGDTDTQYF. As DNA, the CDR3 is TGTGCCAGCTCACCCTTTGGGGGGGACACAGATACGCAGTATTTT. The full variable domain, with the rest looked up from reference TRBV18 and TRBJ2-3, is NAGVMQNPRHLVRRRGQEARLRCSPMKGHSHVYWYRQLPEEGLKFMVYLQKENIIDESGMPKERFSAEFPKEGPSILRIQQVVRGDSAAYFCASSPFGGDTDTQYFGPGTRLTVL.

The chain links TRBV6-2 or TRBV6-3 to TRBJ2-5; TRBD2 is a possible D gene (6 bases). This CDR3 comprises 17 residues. CDR1 is MNHEY and CDR2 is SVGEGT in the germline V gene. V lost 2 bases and J lost 5, with 21 bases in between. The CDR3 sequence: CASSYGVRSVEGETQYF. The CDR3 DNA sequence: TGTGCCAGCAGTTACGGTGTCAGGTCGGTGGAGGGGGAGACCCAGTACTTC.

The chain is built from TRBV11-1 and TRBJ2-1; D remains unclear. The CDR3 runs to 13 residues. Looked up from germline, CDR1 is SGHAT and CDR2 is FQDESV (reference sequence). The V gene lost 4 bases and the J gene lost 4 bases, with 8 bases spanning the gap. The CDR3 sequence: CASSYTVYNEQFF. DNA of the CDR3: TGTGCCAGCAGCTATACTGTTTACAATGAGCAGTTCTTC.